A single sample is the source of the 5 T cell receptor beta chains below, sequenced in a study of CD8 T cells in ankylosing spondylitis. TCRdb used MiXCR to reprocess the 5' RACE reads, holding one entry per CDR3 protein. Of about 33,000 distinct CDR3 sequences detected, 11% to 15% appear once; the ten largest clones hold approximately 35%. The specimen sequenced was blood. Receptors were obtained from a male donor with ankylosing spondylitis or in good health (not recorded which).

V gene TRBV7-2 combines with J gene TRBJ2-1; no definite D call. The CDR3 consists of 15 residues. V lost 4 bases and J 0 bases, leaving 10 bases between the germline ends. Germline V gene data show CDR1 as SGHTA and CDR2 as FQGNSA. CDR3 coding DNA: TGTGCCAGCAGCTGGTCAGAGCGCTCCTACAATGAGCAGTTCTTC. This translates into CASSWSERSYNEQFF.

This clonotype has a handful of counts. The CDR3 reads CSAGDPGLATDTQYF. CDR3 nucleotide sequence: TGCAGTGCTGGGGATCCGGGACTAGCAACAGATACGCAGTATTTT. V and J are TRBV20-1 and TRBJ2-3; 9 bases are a match to TRBD2. Looked up from germline, CDR1 is DFQATT and CDR2 is SNEGSKA (reference sequence). The CDR3 contains 15 residues. The trim removed 5 bases at V and 3 bases at J, leaving 9 bases unmatched.

The J gene is TRBJ2-7, the V gene TRBV12-3 or TRBV12-4; tentatively, D is TRBD2 (5 bases). CDR3 length: 13 amino acids. The germline V and J ends were trimmed by 3 bases and 0 bases, with 6 bases remaining between them. This CDR3 reads CASSLGVSYEQYF. Written as DNA, the CDR3 is TGTGCCAGCAGTTTGGGAGTCTCCTACGAGCAGTACTTC.

By share, this clonotype ranks as medium-sized (0.01 to 0.1%). The V and J genes are TRBV2 and TRBJ2-3; tentatively, D is TRBD2 (5 bases). The ends were cut back, 7 bases at V and 1 base at J, with 15 bases in the middle. Germline CDR1 is SNHLY and CDR2 is FYNNEI. The CDR3 sequence is 15 residues long. The chain's CDR3 is CASIRSGFGTDTQYF. Written as DNA, the CDR3 is TGTGCCAGCATTCGATCGGGGTTCGGCACAGATACGCAGTATTTT.

The V call is TRBV12-3 or TRBV12-4, the J call TRBJ2-5; D is uncertain. This CDR3 spans 14 amino acids. Between the trimmed V and J ends, which lost 1 base and 0 bases, there was a span of 6 bases. CDR3 coding DNA: TGTGCCAGCAGTTTAGGCCCGAACCAAGAGACCCAGTACTTC. Translated, it gives CASSLGPNQETQYF.